This TCR beta chain was sequenced in a study of blood T cells in healthy people across ages. Whole-study results and caveats: Higher diversity, along with more naive CD4+ cells, distinguished long-lived donors from aged donors.

Primed by a sample-barcoded 5' primer and a J-beta primer mix, a second PCR proceeded for roughly 7 to 11 cycles. TCRdb ran MiXCR on the 5' RACE reads and lists one entry per CDR3 protein. The data show some 550,000 distinct CDR3 sequences, with around half seen just once and 20% to 25% held by the top ten. This clonotype was found a few times. The antigen remains undetermined. Germline V gene sequence: CDR1 SGHDT, CDR2 YYEEEE. This CDR3 is 13 amino acids long. V lost 4 bases, J lost 3 bases, and 10 bases lay in between. The sequence was obtained from a man older than 75 in good health. The chain links TRBV5-6 to TRBJ1-2; no definite D call. The specimen was blood. Written as DNA, the CDR3 is TGTGCCAGCAGCCCGTCCACCTACTATGGCTACACCTTC. This encodes CASSPSTYYGYTF. Full variable domain (missing parts from reference TRBV5-6 and TRBJ1-2): DAGVTQSPTHLIKTRGQQVTLRCSPKSGHDTVSWYQQALGQGPQFIFQYYEEEERQRGNFPDRFSGHQFPNYSSELNVNALLLGDSALYLCASSPSTYYGYTFGSGTRLTVV.